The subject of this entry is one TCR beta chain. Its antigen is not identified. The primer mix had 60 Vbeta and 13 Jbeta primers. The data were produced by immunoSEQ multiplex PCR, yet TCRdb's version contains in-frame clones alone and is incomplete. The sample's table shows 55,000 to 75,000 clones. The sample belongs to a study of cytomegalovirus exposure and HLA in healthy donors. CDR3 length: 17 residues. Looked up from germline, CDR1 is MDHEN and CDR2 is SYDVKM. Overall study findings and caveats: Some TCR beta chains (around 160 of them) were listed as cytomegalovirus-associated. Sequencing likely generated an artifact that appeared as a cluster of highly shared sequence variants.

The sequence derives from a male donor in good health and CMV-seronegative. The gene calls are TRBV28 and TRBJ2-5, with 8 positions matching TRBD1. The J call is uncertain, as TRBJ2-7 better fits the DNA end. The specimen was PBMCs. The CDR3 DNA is TGTGCCAGCAGTGTGTGGGCCGCAGGGGGCCAATCCGGCGAGCAGTACTTC. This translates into CASSVWAAGGQSGEQYF.